This TCR beta chain is drawn from a study of blood T cell repertoires in COVID-19. Some clones are missing from TCRdb's copy, which holds only in-frame ones; the method was immunoSEQ multiplex PCR. The profile covers fewer than 200,000 clones, with 80% to 90% appearing a single time and 1.9% taken by the ten largest. The V and J ends lost 8 bases and 3 bases respectively, with 20 bases between them. The CDR3 runs 15 residues. Germline loops: CDR1 SQVTM, CDR2 ANQGSEA. This TCR came from a man aged 18 to 30 who had recovered from COVID-19. Sequencing used peripheral blood. The chain employs TRBV29-1 and TRBJ2-1; maybe TRBD1 (6 bases). This CDR3 reads CSSNRDNKRYNEQFF. The DNA of the CDR3 is TGCAGCTCCAACCGGGACAATAAACGCTACAATGAGCAGTTCTTC.